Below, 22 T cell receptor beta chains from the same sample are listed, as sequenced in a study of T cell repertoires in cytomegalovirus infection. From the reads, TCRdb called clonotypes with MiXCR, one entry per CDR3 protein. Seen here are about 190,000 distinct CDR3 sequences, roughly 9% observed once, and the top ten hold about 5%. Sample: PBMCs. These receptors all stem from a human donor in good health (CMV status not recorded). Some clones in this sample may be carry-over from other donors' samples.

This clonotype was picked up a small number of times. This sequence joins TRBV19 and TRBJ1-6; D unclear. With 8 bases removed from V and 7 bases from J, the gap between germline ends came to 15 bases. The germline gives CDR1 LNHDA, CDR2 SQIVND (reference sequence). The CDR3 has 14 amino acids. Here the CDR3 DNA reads TGTGCCAGTGCCTTAGGACCGGGGAATTCACCCCTCCACTTT. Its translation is CASALGPGNSPLHF. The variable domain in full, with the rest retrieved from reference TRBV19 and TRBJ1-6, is DGGITQSPKYLFRKEGQNVTLSCEQNLNHDAMYWYRQDPGQGLRLIYYSQIVNDFQKGDIAEGYSVSREKKESFPLTVTSAQKNPTAFYLCASALGPGNSPLHFGNGTRLTVT.

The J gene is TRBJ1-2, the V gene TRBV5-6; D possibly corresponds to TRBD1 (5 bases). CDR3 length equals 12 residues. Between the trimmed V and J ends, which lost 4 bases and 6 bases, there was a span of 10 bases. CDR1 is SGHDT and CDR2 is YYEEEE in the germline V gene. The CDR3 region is CASSERGHGYTF. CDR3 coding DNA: TGTGCCAGCAGCGAGAGGGGTCATGGCTACACCTTC. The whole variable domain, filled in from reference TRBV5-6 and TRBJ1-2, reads DAGVTQSPTHLIKTRGQQVTLRCSPKSGHDTVSWYQQALGQGPQFIFQYYEEEERQRGNFPDRFSGHQFPNYSSELNVNALLLGDSALYLCASSERGHGYTFGSGTRLTVV.

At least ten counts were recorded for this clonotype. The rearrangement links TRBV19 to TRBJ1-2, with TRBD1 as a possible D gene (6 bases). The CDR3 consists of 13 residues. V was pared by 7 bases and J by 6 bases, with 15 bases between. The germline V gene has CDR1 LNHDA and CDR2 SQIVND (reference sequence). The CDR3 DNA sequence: TGTGCCAGTAAGGTACAGGGCTTTGATGGCTACACCTTC. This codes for CASKVQGFDGYTF.

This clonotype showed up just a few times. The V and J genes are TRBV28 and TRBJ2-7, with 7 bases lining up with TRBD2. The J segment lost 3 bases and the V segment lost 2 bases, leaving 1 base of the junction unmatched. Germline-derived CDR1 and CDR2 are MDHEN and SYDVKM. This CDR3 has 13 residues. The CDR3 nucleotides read TGTGCCAGCAGTTTACGGGGGGTCTACGAGCAGTACTTC. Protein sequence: CASSLRGVYEQYF.

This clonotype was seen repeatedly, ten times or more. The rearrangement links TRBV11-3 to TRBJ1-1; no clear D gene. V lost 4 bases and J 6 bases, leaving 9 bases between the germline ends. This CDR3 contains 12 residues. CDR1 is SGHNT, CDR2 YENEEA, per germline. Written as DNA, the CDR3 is TGTGCCAGCAGCTCCAGCGACTCTGAAGCTTTCTTT. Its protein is CASSSSDSEAFF.

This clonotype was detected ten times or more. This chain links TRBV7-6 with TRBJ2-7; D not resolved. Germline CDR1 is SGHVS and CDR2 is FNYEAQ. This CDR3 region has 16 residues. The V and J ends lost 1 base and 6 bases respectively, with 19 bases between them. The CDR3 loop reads CASSLVSGPIPLEQYF. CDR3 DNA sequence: TGTGCCAGCAGCTTAGTCTCCGGGCCTATCCCCCTCGAGCAGTACTTC.

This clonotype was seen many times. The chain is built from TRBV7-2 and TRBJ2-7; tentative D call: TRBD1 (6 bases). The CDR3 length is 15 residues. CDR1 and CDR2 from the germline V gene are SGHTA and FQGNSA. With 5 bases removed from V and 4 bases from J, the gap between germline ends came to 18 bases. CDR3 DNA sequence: TGTGCCAGCAGCAAATCAGGGGTGCAGACTTACGAGCAGTACTTC. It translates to CASSKSGVQTYEQYF.

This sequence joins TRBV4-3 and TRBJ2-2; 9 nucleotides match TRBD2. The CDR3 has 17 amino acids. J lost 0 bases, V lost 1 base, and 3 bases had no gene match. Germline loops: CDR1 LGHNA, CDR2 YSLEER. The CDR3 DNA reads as TGCGCCAGCAGCCAAGTGGCTAGCGGGACGAACACCGGGGAGCTGTTTTTT. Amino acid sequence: CASSQVASGTNTGELFF.

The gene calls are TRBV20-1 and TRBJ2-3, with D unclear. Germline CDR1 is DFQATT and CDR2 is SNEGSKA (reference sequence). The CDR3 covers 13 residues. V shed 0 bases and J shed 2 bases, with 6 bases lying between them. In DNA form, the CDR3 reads TGCAGTGCTAGAGATCGTAACACAGATACGCAGTATTTT. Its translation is CSARDRNTDTQYF.

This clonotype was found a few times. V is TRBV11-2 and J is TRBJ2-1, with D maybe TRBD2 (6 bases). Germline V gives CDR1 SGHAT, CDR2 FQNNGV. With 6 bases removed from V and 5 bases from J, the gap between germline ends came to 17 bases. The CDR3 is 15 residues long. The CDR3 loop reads CASSLSRRRDNEQFF. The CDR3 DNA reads TGTGCCAGCAGTTTATCTAGGCGGAGGGACAATGAGCAGTTCTTC.

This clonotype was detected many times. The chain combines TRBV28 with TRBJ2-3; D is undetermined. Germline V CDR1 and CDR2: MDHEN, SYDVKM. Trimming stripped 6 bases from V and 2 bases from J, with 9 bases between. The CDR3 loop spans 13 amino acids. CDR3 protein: CASRGFNTDTQYF. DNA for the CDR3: TGTGCCAGCAGGGGATTCAACACAGATACGCAGTATTTT.

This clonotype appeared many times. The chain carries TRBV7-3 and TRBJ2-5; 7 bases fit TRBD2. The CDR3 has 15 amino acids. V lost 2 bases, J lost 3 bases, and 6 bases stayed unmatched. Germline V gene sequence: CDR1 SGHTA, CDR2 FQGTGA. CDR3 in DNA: TGTGCCAGCAGCTTACTAGGTGGGGGGGAAGAGACCCAGTACTTC. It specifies CASSLLGGGEETQYF.

CDR3 nucleotide sequence: TGTGCCAGCGCCCTCGGGCCTGGAAACACCATATATTTT. Translation: CASALGPGNTIYF. This chain joins TRBV12-3 or TRBV12-4 and TRBJ1-3; unclear D gene. Trimming stripped 8 bases from V and 2 bases from J, with 10 bases between. This CDR3 spans 13 amino acids.

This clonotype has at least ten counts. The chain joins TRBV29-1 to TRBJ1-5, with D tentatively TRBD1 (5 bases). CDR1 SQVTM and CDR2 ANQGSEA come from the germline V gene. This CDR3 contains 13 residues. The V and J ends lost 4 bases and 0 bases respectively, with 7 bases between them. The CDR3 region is CSVARDSNQPQHF. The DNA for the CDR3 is TGCAGCGTTGCCAGGGATAGCAATCAGCCCCAGCATTTT.

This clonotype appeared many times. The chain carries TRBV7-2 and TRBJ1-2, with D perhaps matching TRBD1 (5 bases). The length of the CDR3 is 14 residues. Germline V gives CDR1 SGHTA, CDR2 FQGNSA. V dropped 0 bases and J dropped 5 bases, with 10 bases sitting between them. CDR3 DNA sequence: TGTGCCAGCAGCTTAGCGGGGGTAGGGTATGGCTACACCTTC. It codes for CASSLAGVGYGYTF.

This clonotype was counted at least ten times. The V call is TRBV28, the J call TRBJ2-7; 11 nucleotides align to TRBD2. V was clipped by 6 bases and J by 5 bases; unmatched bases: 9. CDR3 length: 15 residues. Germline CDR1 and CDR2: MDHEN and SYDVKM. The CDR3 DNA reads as TGTGCCAGCAGGACTACCGGGACTAGCGGACACGAGCAGTACTTC. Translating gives CASRTTGTSGHEQYF.

CDR3 sequence: CASSRAGGPLGEQFF. The CDR3 bases are TGTGCCAGCAGCCGAGCGGGGGGGCCTCTTGGTGAGCAGTTCTTC. The genes are TRBV11-3 and TRBJ2-1; 10 bases are shared with TRBD2. Germline trimming cut 5 bases from V and 9 bases from J; bases unmatched to any gene: 10. CDR3 size: 15 residues. Germline loops: CDR1 SGHNT, CDR2 YENEEA.

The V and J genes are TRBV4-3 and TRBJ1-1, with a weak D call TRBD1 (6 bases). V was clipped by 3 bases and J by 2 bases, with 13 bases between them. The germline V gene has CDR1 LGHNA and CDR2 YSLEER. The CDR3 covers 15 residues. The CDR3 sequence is CASSQETGRNTEAFF. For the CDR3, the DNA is TGCGCCAGCAGCCAGGAAACAGGGCGTAACACTGAAGCTTTCTTT.

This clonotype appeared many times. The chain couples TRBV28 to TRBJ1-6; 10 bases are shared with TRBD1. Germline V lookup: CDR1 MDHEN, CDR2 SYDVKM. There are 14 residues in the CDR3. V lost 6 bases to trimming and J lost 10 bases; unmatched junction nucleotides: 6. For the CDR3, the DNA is TGTGCCAGCAGACCGACAGGGGGCGAATCACCCCTCCACTTT. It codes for CASRPTGGESPLHF.

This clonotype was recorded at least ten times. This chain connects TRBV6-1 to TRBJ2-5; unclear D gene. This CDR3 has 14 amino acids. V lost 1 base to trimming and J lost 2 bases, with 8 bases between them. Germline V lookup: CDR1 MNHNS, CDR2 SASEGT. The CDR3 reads CASSEENQQETQYF. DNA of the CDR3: TGTGCCAGCAGTGAAGAGAACCAACAAGAGACCCAGTACTTC.

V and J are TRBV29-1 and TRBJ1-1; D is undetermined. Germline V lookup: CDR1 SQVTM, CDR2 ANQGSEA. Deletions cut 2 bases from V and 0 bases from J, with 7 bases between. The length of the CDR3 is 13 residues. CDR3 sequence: CSVERQMNTEAFF. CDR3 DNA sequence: TGCAGCGTTGAACGGCAGATGAACACTGAAGCTTTCTTT.

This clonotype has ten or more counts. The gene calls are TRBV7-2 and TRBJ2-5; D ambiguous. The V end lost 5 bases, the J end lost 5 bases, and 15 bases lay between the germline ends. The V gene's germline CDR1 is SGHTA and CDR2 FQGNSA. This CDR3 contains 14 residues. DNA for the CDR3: TGTGCCAGCAGCCCGGGTTGGGTCGGTGAGACCCAGTACTTC. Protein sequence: CASSPGWVGETQYF.